This T cell receptor beta chain was recorded in a study of Ad26.COV2.S vaccination and SARS-CoV-2 variants. Study-level findings and limits: Similar non-spike TCR breadth was seen in vaccine and placebo recipients.

Of note for this clone: Its matching antigen is unknown.

The treatment is: around 19 received Ad26.COV2.S at low or high dose, single or two shots; 5 received placebo; per-sample allocation not given. Sampling occurred on day 63 after the first vaccine or placebo injection. Between the trimmed V and J ends, which lost 3 bases and 0 bases, there was a span of 5 bases. The CDR3 consists of 13 residues. Germline V gene lookup returns CDR1 LNHDA and CDR2 SQIVND (reference sequence). Assay: immunoSEQ multiplex PCR; the TCRdb copy retains only in-frame clones and omits some. This sample carries over 400,000 clones, 90% of them seen once, and the ten largest clones take around 4.5%.

The sequence was obtained from a person aged 18-65 years who received the Ad26.COV2.S COVID-19 vaccine or a placebo. This chain joins TRBV19 and TRBJ2-5; D is ambiguous. This sample comprised peripheral blood, obtained in a trial of Ad26.COV2.S vaccine versus placebo. The CDR3 bases are TGTGCCAGTAGTATGGAGTACCAAGAGACCCAGTACTTC. Its translation: CASSMEYQETQYF. The whole variable domain, remainder taken from reference TRBV19 and TRBJ2-5, is DGGITQSPKYLFRKEGQNVTLSCEQNLNHDAMYWYRQDPGQGLRLIYYSQIVNDFQKGDIAEGYSVSREKKESFPLTVTSAQKNPTAFYLCASSMEYQETQYFGPGTRLLVL.